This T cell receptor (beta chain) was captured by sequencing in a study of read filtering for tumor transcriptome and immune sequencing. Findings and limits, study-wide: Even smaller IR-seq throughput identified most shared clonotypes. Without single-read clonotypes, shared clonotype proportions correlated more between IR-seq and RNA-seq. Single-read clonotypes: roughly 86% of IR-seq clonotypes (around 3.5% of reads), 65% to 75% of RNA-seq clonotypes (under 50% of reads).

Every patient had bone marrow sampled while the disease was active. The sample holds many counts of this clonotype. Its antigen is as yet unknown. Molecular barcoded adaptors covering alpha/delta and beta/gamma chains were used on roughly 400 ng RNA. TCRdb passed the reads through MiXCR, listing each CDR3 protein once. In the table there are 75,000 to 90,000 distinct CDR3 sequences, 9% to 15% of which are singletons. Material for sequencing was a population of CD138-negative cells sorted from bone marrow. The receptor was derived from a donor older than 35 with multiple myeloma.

CDR3 sequence reads: CASSVTGPSYNEQFF. DNA of the CDR3: TGTGCCAGCAGTGTTACAGGCCCATCCTACAATGAGCAGTTCTTC. The chain carries TRBV2 and TRBJ2-1; D perhaps matches TRBD1 (5 bases). There are 15 residues in the CDR3. Between the trimmed V and J ends, which lost 4 bases and 1 base, there was a span of 11 bases. Germline lookup yields CDR1 SNHLY and CDR2 FYNNEI.